This T cell receptor beta chain was profiled in a study of beta chain features in type 1 diabetes. Study observations and caveats: Moderate yet significant TCRB CDR3 shortening was seen in Type 1 diabetes patients in all four CD4+ subsets. Healthy donors had naive, central memory and Treg TCRB repertoires that appeared less similar than those seen among patients. In type 1 diabetes patients, VDJ junctions had fewer insertions; deletions at these junctions were more frequent.

Every bit of the isolated RNA underwent reverse transcription, so sequencing read expressed TCRB transcripts. Some clones are missing from TCRdb's copy, which holds only in-frame ones; the method was immunoSEQ multiplex PCR. The table lists about 470,000 clones, over 25% of them singletons. The V gene's germline CDR1 is ENHRY and CDR2 SYGVKD. Trimming at V came to 3 bases and at J to 3 bases, leaving 8 bases not matched to a gene. The CDR3 has 16 residues. This clone came up a few times. Its specificity is not known. A sort by CD45RO/CCR7/CD25/CD127/CD95/CD27 yielded CD4+ naive, central memory, regulatory and stem cell-like memory cells.

The sequenced sample was naive CD4+ T cells from blood. This sequence originates from a young man in good health. The rearrangement joins TRBV10-3 to TRBJ2-7; TRBD1 aligns across 10 bases. CDR3 in amino acids: CAISDPRTGGNYEQYF. CDR3 in DNA: TGTGCCATCAGTGACCCTCGGACAGGGGGTAACTACGAGCAGTACTTC.